The 30 T cell receptor beta chains reported below all come from one sample, sequenced in a study of cytomegalovirus exposure and HLA in healthy donors. A multiplex PCR was run with 60 Vbeta primers and 13 Jbeta primers. The method was immunoSEQ multiplex PCR; TCRdb's version includes in-frame clones alone and lacks a portion of them. The sample consists of about 170,000 clones, more than 80% of them appearing once. The specimen sequenced was PBMCs. The receptors here all came from a woman between 18 and 30 years old in good health and CMV-seropositive.

CDR3 sequence reads: CASSLPGGGVQETQYF. CDR3 DNA: TGTGCCAGCAGCCTGCCAGGAGGGGGGGTCCAAGAGACCCAGTACTTC. This chain connects TRBV7-8 to TRBJ2-5; possible D gene TRBD2, 7 bases. Germline V gene data show CDR1 as SGHVS and CDR2 as FQNEAQ. Trimming cost V 5 bases and J 1 base, with 17 bases left between them. The CDR3 loop spans 16 amino acids.

The rearrangement uses TRBV19 and TRBJ1-5; D is unresolved. Trimming took off 7 bases at V and 0 bases at J, with 13 bases between the two ends. CDR1 is LNHDA, CDR2 SQIVND, per germline (reference sequence). The CDR3 is 15 amino acids. CDR3 region: CASKTGIGSNQPQHF. CDR3 DNA sequence: TGTGCCAGTAAGACGGGTATTGGTAGCAATCAGCCCCAGCATTTT.

V gene TRBV15 combines with J gene TRBJ2-2; 10 bases align to TRBD1. The CDR3 totals 17 residues. Per germline, CDR1 LNHNV and CDR2 YYDKDF (reference sequence). V lost 3 bases, J lost 5 bases, and 9 bases stayed unmatched. The CDR3 reads CATSRDRDRGRTGELFF. In nucleotides, the CDR3 is TGTGCCACCAGCAGGGACCGGGACAGGGGACGAACCGGGGAGCTGTTTTTT.

The V and J genes are TRBV4-3 and TRBJ1-1; 9 positions match TRBD1. The ends lost 5 bases at V and 0 bases at J; junction bases unmatched: 10. Germline assignment: CDR1 LGHNA and CDR2 YSLEER. The CDR3 sequence is 17 residues long. This CDR3 is CASSSGTGKNMNTEAFF. The CDR3, as DNA: TGCGCCAGCAGCTCTGGGACAGGGAAAAACATGAACACTGAAGCTTTCTTT.

CDR3 sequence reads: CASSAGGGVDQPQHF. Here the CDR3 DNA reads TGCGCCAGCAGCGCTGGTGGGGGGGTCGATCAGCCCCAGCATTTT. The rearrangement links TRBV5-1 to TRBJ1-5; a possible D gene is TRBD1 (5 bases). This CDR3 contains 15 residues. V was clipped by 4 bases and J by 5 bases, with 16 bases between them. Germline V gene data show CDR1 as SGHRS and CDR2 as YFSETQ.

This clone was picked up one time. The chain uses TRBV2 and TRBJ2-7; TRBD1 aligns across 8 bases. Germline lookup yields CDR1 SNHLY and CDR2 FYNNEI. The CDR3 has 14 residues. J lost 2 bases, V lost 7 bases, and 7 bases had no gene match. The CDR3 region is CASNRGQVTYEQYF. CDR3 DNA: TGTGCCAGCAACAGGGGACAGGTCACCTACGAGCAGTACTTC. The whole variable domain, remainder taken from reference TRBV2 and TRBJ2-7, is EPEVTQTPSHQVTQMGQEVILRCVPISNHLYFYWYRQILGQKVEFLVSFYNNEISEKSEIFDDQFSVERPDGSNFTLKIRSTKLEDSAMYFCASNRGQVTYEQYFGPGTRLTVT.

J is TRBJ2-2 and V is TRBV29-1; perhaps TRBD1 as D (6 bases). Germline V CDR1 and CDR2: SQVTM, ANQGSEA. Trimming left V 6 bases short and J 0 bases short, with 8 bases between. CDR3 length: 13 residues. The CDR3 DNA follows: TGCAGCGTGGACAGCGCGAACACCGGGGAGCTGTTTTTT. Translating it yields CSVDSANTGELFF.

V and J are TRBV11-1 and TRBJ1-4, with 9 bases matching TRBD1. V lost 5 bases, J lost 6 bases, and 4 bases stayed unmatched. Germline values: CDR1 SGHAT, CDR2 FQDESV (reference sequence). The CDR3 contains 14 residues. CDR3 protein: CASSRDRADEKLFF. As DNA, the CDR3 is TGTGCCAGCAGCCGGGACAGGGCGGATGAAAAACTGTTTTTT.

The rearrangement uses TRBV28 and TRBJ1-2, with 7 nucleotides matching TRBD1. The CDR3 runs 14 residues. Germline lookup yields CDR1 MDHEN and CDR2 SYDVKM. J was trimmed by 2 bases and V by 3 bases; bases with no gene match: 3. The CDR3 protein is CASSFPGGNYGYTF. The CDR3 DNA is TGTGCCAGCAGTTTCCCAGGGGGGAACTATGGCTACACCTTC.

This clone was found a few times. V and J are TRBV4-2 and TRBJ1-2; D not certain. Looked up from germline, CDR1 is LGHNA and CDR2 is YNFKEQ. V was pared by 2 bases and J by 8 bases, with 9 bases between. The length of the CDR3 is 12 residues. CDR3 nucleotides: TGTGCCAGCAGCCAACTGGGAGACGGCTACACCTTC. Protein sequence: CASSQLGDGYTF.

This rearrangement joins TRBV5-1 to TRBJ1-3; tentatively, D is TRBD1 (6 bases). From germline, CDR1 is SGHRS and CDR2 YFSETQ. Trimming removed 5 bases at V and 6 bases at J, with 12 bases between. The CDR3 sequence is 13 residues long. The CDR3 DNA sequence: TGCGCCAGCAGGACGGGGGGGCAAAACACCATATATTTT. Its protein is CASRTGGQNTIYF. Together with reference TRBV5-1 and TRBJ1-3, the CDR3 gives the full variable domain: KAGVTQTPRYLIKTRGQQVTLSCSPISGHRSVSWYQQTPGQGLQFLFEYFSETQRNKGNFPGRFSGRQFSNSRSEMNVSTLELGDSALYLCASRTGGQNTIYFGEGSWLTVV.

The CDR3 bases are TGTGCCAGTAGACCCCCCGGGACAGGCTACGAGCAGTACTTC. Protein: CASRPPGTGYEQYF. J is TRBJ2-7 and V is TRBV19, with TRBD1 identical over 8 bases. CDR3 length: 14 residues. V shed 6 bases and J 3 bases; nucleotides not matched to a gene: 7. CDR1 is LNHDA, CDR2 SQIVND, per germline (reference sequence).

The chain links TRBV5-4 to TRBJ1-5; tentative D call: TRBD1 (5 bases). V lost 4 bases to trimming and J lost 7 bases, with 18 bases between them. CDR1 and CDR2 from the germline V gene are SGHNT and YYREEE (reference sequence). The CDR3 runs 15 residues. The CDR3 DNA is TGTGCCAGCAGCCCCGGAGCAGGGTTGGAACAGCCCCAGCATTTT. Translating gives CASSPGAGLEQPQHF.

The chain couples TRBV10-2 to TRBJ1-5, with a weak D call TRBD1 (6 bases). The germline CDR1 and CDR2 sequences are WSHSY and SAAADI. This CDR3 comprises 15 residues. V was trimmed by 5 bases and J by 6 bases, leaving 17 bases between them. CDR3 sequence (DNA): TGCGCCAGCAGTCCTACAGGGATCCCAAGTCAGCCCCAGCATTTT. As protein: CASSPTGIPSQPQHF.

The chain uses TRBV5-4 and TRBJ1-2, with D unresolved. The CDR3 is 12 amino acids. The V end lost 2 bases, the J end lost 7 bases, and 9 bases lay between the germline ends. The germline gives CDR1 SGHNT, CDR2 YYREEE (reference sequence). CDR3 residues: CASSLTGGGYTF. The CDR3 DNA sequence: TGTGCCAGCAGCTTAACCGGAGGTGGCTACACCTTC. The variable domain in full, completed from reference TRBV5-4 and TRBJ1-2, reads ETGVTQSPTHLIKTRGQQVTLRCSSQSGHNTVSWYQQALGQGPQFIFQYYREEENGRGNFPPRFSGLQFPNYSSELNVNALELDDSALYLCASSLTGGGYTFGSGTRLTVV.

The rearrangement links TRBV12-5 to TRBJ2-3; 7 bases are a match to TRBD2. J lost 3 bases, V lost 5 bases, and 8 bases had no gene match. The CDR3 spans 15 residues. CDR1 is LGHNT and CDR2 is FRNRAP in the germline V gene. The CDR3 region has the DNA TGTGCTAGTGGTCCACCCGGGGGAGGGACAGATACGCAGTATTTT. It yields the protein CASGPPGGGTDTQYF.

This clone has only a few counts. The chain uses TRBV6-6 and TRBJ1-4, with 7 bases identical to TRBD1. The ends lost 10 bases at V and 0 bases at J; junction bases unmatched: 8. This CDR3 is 15 amino acids long. The V gene's germline CDR1 is MNHNY and CDR2 SVGAGI (reference sequence). The CDR3 sequence is CATRMDRSTNEKLFF. DNA for the CDR3: TGTGCCACCCGGATGGACAGGTCAACTAATGAAAAACTGTTTTTT.

This chain links TRBV19 with TRBJ1-4; possible D gene TRBD1, 5 bases. Per germline, CDR1 LNHDA and CDR2 SQIVND (reference sequence). This CDR3 comprises 12 residues. V dropped 7 bases and J dropped 5 bases, with 8 bases sitting between them. Here the CDR3 reads CASNRGNEKLFF. Here the CDR3 DNA reads TGTGCCAGTAACCGGGGGAATGAAAAACTGTTTTTT.

This chain links TRBV11-2 with TRBJ1-4; 7 bases map to TRBD1. CDR3 length: 15 amino acids. Trimming at V came to 6 bases and at J to 5 bases, leaving 9 bases not matched to a gene. CDR1 SGHAT and CDR2 FQNNGV come from the germline V gene. DNA of the CDR3: TGTGCCAGCAGTTCCTCCGGGACAGAAAATGAAAAACTGTTTTTT. This encodes CASSSSGTENEKLFF.

The CDR3 nucleotides are TGTGCCATCAGTAATACAGGGGGCGCAGCTGGCTACACCTTC. Protein: CAISNTGGAAGYTF. The V and J genes are TRBV10-3 and TRBJ1-2; TRBD1 aligns across 9 bases. The ends lost 5 bases at V and 7 bases at J; junction bases unmatched: 8. This CDR3 has 14 residues. CDR1 is ENHRY and CDR2 is SYGVKD in the germline V gene.

The table lists this clone with a count of one. The chain carries TRBV10-3 and TRBJ1-5, with 11 bases identical to TRBD1. The ends lost 10 bases at V and 1 base at J; junction bases unmatched: 18. The germline V gene encodes CDR1 ENHRY and CDR2 SYGVKD. This CDR3 spans 19 amino acids. CDR3 protein: CATRAMGQGVTGSNQPQHF. CDR3 DNA sequence: TGTGCCACGAGGGCCATGGGACAGGGGGTTACGGGGAGCAATCAGCCCCAGCATTTT.

This chain uses TRBV28 with TRBJ1-3, with TRBD1 matching over 7 bases. CDR3 size: 14 residues. After removal of 10 bases from V and 4 bases from J, the junction contained 10 bases not matched to a gene. Germline V gene lookup returns CDR1 MDHEN and CDR2 SYDVKM. The CDR3 bases are TGTGCCACCCAAACCGGGACAGCAGGAAACACCATATATTTT. As protein: CATQTGTAGNTIYF.

Notes on this clone: The sample carries other DNA sequences with the same CDR3. This chain uses TRBV19 with TRBJ1-2; the match to TRBD1 covers 7 bases. Germline V gene sequence: CDR1 LNHDA, CDR2 SQIVND (reference sequence). The CDR3 is made up of 13 amino acids. V gave up 4 bases and J gave up 4 bases; unmatched junction bases: 3. The CDR3 loop is CASSRQGTYGYTF. CDR3 sequence (DNA): TGTGCCAGTAGTAGACAGGGAACCTATGGCTACACCTTC.

The V call is TRBV27, the J call TRBJ1-1; D may be TRBD1 (5 bases). Germline V gives CDR1 MNHEY, CDR2 SMNVEV (reference sequence). The CDR3 length is 18 residues. Trimming took off 0 bases at V and 4 bases at J, with 21 bases between the two ends. The CDR3 protein is CASSLSGQGWIIGTEAFF. In DNA, the CDR3 is TGTGCCAGCAGTTTATCGGGTCAGGGTTGGATCATAGGCACTGAAGCTTTCTTT.

In its sample, this clone was seen once. The genes are TRBV27 and TRBJ2-7, with 8 bases aligning to TRBD1. Germline V gene sequence: CDR1 MNHEY, CDR2 SMNVEV (reference sequence). CDR3 length: 17 residues. V shed 5 bases, J shed 3 bases, and the junction held 15 bases outside the gene matches. CDR3 coding DNA: TGTGCCAGCAGTCCACGACCCGGACAGGGCCGACTCTACGAGCAGTACTTC. The encoded protein is CASSPRPGQGRLYEQYF.

This chain connects TRBV5-1 to TRBJ1-2; 9 bases agree with TRBD1. CDR3 length: 16 residues. Germline CDR1 reads SGHRS; CDR2 reads YFSETQ. The junction had 11 bases not matched to a gene; V was cut back by 2 bases and J by 6 bases. The CDR3 here is CASSFIFGGQGNGYTF. The CDR3 DNA is TGCGCCAGCAGCTTCATCTTTGGGGGACAGGGTAATGGCTACACCTTC.

The chain employs TRBV7-2 and TRBJ1-6, with D unclear. The length of the CDR3 is 16 residues. CDR1 and CDR2 from the germline V gene are SGHTA and FQGNSA. The V end lost 2 bases, the J end lost 6 bases, and 14 bases lay between the germline ends. This CDR3 is CASSLNGNSLNSPLHF. CDR3 nucleotides: TGTGCCAGCAGCTTAAACGGCAACAGCCTTAATTCACCCCTCCACTTT.

The chain recombines TRBV6-6 with TRBJ2-5, with 8 bases lining up with TRBD2. The CDR3 loop spans 13 amino acids. CDR1 is MNHNY, CDR2 SVGAGI, per germline (reference sequence). V shed 7 bases, J shed 6 bases, and the junction held 7 bases outside the gene matches. The CDR3 DNA is TGTGCCAGCACCCAAGCGGGGGAGCAGACCCAGTACTTC. This encodes CASTQAGEQTQYF.

This clone was seen more than once but under ten times. This chain joins TRBV11-2 and TRBJ2-3, with a tentative D call TRBD1 (6 bases). From germline, CDR1 is SGHAT and CDR2 FQNNGV. Between the trimmed V and J ends, which lost 5 bases and 6 bases, there was a span of 18 bases. The CDR3 covers 15 residues. The chain's CDR3 is CASSANPTGMDTQYF. As DNA, the CDR3 is TGTGCCAGCAGCGCAAACCCCACAGGGATGGATACGCAGTATTTT.

This chain joins TRBV29-1 and TRBJ1-4; TRBD1 matches 9 bases. The CDR3 consists of 14 residues. Germline-derived CDR1 and CDR2 are SQVTM and ANQGSEA. Trimming cost V 7 bases and J 8 bases; bases outside gene matches: 11. The CDR3 loop reads CSATRGQGGEKLFF. The DNA for the CDR3 is TGCAGCGCCACGAGGGGACAGGGCGGCGAAAAACTGTTTTTT.